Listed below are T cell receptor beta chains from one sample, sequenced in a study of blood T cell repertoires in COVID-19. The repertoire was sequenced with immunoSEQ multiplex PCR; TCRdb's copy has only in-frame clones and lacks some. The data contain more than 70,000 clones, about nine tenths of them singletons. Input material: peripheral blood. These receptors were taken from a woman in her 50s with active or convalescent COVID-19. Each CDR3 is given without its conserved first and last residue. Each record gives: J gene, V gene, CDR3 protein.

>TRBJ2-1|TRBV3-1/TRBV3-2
ASSQDWITSGGYNEQF
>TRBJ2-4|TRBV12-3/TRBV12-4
ASSFRGRQY
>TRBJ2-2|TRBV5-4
ASSPGGGYANTGELF
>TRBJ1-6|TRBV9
ASSPRQENSPLH
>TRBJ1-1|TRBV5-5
ASSPQQGQNSEAF
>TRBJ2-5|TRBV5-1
ASSTGQGGTQY
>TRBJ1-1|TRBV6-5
ASSLLGMGLNTEAF
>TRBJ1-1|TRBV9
ASSAGQPDAEAF
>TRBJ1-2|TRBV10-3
AISKIVGDRNYGYT
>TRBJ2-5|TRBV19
ASSTADRARETQY
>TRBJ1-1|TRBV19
ASSIVIGTVNTEAF
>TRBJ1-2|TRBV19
ASSIEESTYGYT
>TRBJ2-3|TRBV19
ASSRTPNSLDTQY
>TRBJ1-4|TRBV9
ASSGTPDEKLF
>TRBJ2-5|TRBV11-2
ASSLDRQGVTQY
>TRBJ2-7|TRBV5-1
ASSLGGPPYEQY
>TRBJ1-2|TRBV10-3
AISEGQGRYGYT
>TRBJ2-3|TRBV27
ASSLRRPTLPPTDTQY
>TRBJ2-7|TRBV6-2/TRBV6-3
ASSDDRGAYEQY
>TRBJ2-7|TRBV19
ASSIGQESSYEQY
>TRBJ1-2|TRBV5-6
ASSSPGTGLGYT
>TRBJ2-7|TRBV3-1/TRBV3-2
ASSQDSTGYEQY
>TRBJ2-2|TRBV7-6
ASSPGVTTRSTGELF
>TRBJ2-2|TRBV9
ASSVTTTGELF
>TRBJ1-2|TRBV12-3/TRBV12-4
ASSLGQSYT
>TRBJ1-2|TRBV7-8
ASSLRRTDYGYT
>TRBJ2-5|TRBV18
ASSPSYGLQETQY
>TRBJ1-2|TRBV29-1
SVEGAGRGYT
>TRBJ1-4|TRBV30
AWNKWNEKLF
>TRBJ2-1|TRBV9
ASSFRDRGLDEQF
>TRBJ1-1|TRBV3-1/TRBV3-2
ASSQGHEAF
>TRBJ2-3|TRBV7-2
ASSLGSGGKDTQY
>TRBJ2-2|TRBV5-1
ASSLELAGAANTGELF
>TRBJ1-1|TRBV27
ASSFNQQGFHTEAF
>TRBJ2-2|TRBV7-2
ASSFRLAGGAGELF
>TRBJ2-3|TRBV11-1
ASSLEGGAGTDTQY
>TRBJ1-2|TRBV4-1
ASSQDEKSGGYT
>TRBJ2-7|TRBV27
ASSSGQVGAYEQY
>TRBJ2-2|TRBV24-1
ATSTGDAGELF
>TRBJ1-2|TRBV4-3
ASSPSRVGYHGYT
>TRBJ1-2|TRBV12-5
ASGAGYGYT
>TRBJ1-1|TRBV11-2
ASSPTQGANTEAF
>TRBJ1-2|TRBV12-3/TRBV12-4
ASSISGGYGYT
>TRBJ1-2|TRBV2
ANSRQGYGYT
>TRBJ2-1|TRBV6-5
ASKERGAYNEQF
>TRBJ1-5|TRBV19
ASSSGQGSGAYQPQH
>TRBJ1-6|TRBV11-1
ASSRDIGSPLH
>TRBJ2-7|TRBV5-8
ASSFGGRYEQY
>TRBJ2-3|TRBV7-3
ASSFGQGAADTQY
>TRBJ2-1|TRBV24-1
ATSDSRGSGGTYNEQF
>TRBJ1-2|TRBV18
ASSPTGGAGDYGYT
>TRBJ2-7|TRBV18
ASSPGTGVLVYEQY
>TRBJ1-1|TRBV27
ASSLQAGNTEAF